This passage covers 10 T cell receptor beta chains from one sample sequenced in a study of T cell repertoires in cytomegalovirus infection. These receptors have no identified antigens. Each CDR3 protein is one row after TCRdb ran MiXCR on the reads. The data contain 100,000 to 150,000 distinct CDR3 sequences, around 25% of them seen just once; the ten biggest clones take up 34%. Sequenced input: PBMCs, sequenced either directly or after in vitro stimulation (not recorded which). These TCRs come from a human donor in good health (CMV status not recorded). Some clones in this sample may be carry-over from other donors' samples.

This clonotype was observed a few times. This rearrangement joins TRBV4-1 to TRBJ1-1; a weak D match, TRBD1 (6 bases). Germline-derived CDR1 and CDR2 are MGHRA and YSYEKL. The CDR3 runs 15 residues. Trimming shortened V by 3 bases and J by 1 base, and 12 bases separated the two germline ends. CDR3 nucleotides: TGCGCCAGCAGCCAGGGGGCGAATGAGAACACTGAAGCTTTCTTT. It codes for CASSQGANENTEAFF.

This clonotype has ten or more counts. The chain uses TRBV7-2 and TRBJ2-5; 8 bases are shared with TRBD1. The CDR3 runs to 14 residues. Germline lookup yields CDR1 SGHTA and CDR2 FQGNSA. The V and J ends lost 5 bases and 2 bases, in that order; junction bases with no gene match: 4. The CDR3 loop is CASSIQGGQETQYF. For the CDR3, the DNA is TGTGCCAGCAGCATACAGGGGGGTCAAGAGACCCAGTACTTC.

The chain has TRBV12-3 or TRBV12-4 and TRBJ2-5; the D is unclear. The CDR3 runs to 12 residues. The V end was cut by 5 bases, the J end by 5 bases, with 9 bases between. CDR3 sequence reads: CASSPLRETQYF. The CDR3 coding sequence is TGTGCCAGCAGTCCCCTCCGGGAGACCCAGTACTTC.

V and J are TRBV7-2 and TRBJ2-2, with a weak D call TRBD1 (6 bases). Germline assignment: CDR1 SGHTA and CDR2 FQGNSA. Trimming cost V 5 bases and J 6 bases, with 13 bases left between them. The CDR3 contains 14 residues. CDR3 loop: CASSVITGSGELFF. The CDR3 region has the DNA TGTGCCAGCAGCGTAATCACAGGGTCCGGGGAGCTGTTTTTT.

The chain recombines TRBV5-4 with TRBJ1-3; TRBD1 matches 9 bases. Germline-derived CDR1 and CDR2 are SGHNT and YYREEE (reference sequence). The CDR3 has 16 residues. V lost 4 bases, J lost 4 bases, and 9 bases stayed unmatched. CDR3 amino acids: CASSRDRDRFGNTIYF. DNA of the CDR3: TGTGCCAGCAGCAGGGACAGGGATCGATTCGGAAACACCATATATTTT.

This clonotype was counted at least ten times. The chain links TRBV7-8 to TRBJ1-1; no firm D call. Germline V gives CDR1 SGHVS, CDR2 FQNEAQ. The CDR3 is 15 amino acids. V shed 3 bases and J shed 0 bases, with 11 bases lying between them. DNA for the CDR3: TGTGCCAGCAGCTTTGGTCGTACGTTGAACACTGAAGCTTTCTTT. Its translation: CASSFGRTLNTEAFF.

CDR3 nucleotides: TGTGCCGCCGGCGGACAGATGAACACTGAAGCTTTCTTT. Translating it yields CAAGGQMNTEAFF. The chain joins TRBV7-9 to TRBJ1-1; a weak D match, TRBD1 (6 bases). V lost 11 bases to trimming and J lost 0 bases, with 13 bases between them. The CDR3 consists of 13 residues. Germline V gene lookup returns CDR1 SEHNR and CDR2 FQNEAQ (reference sequence).

The chain joins TRBV20-1 to TRBJ2-7; 7 bases are shared with TRBD1. CDR3 length: 12 amino acids. Germline-derived CDR1 and CDR2 are DFQATT and SNEGSKA (reference sequence). The V gene end was trimmed by 6 bases and the J gene end by 5 bases; junction bases not matched to a gene: 7. CDR3 coding DNA: TGCAGTGCCGCACAGGGGTTCCACGAGCAGTACTTC. As protein: CSAAQGFHEQYF.

A few counts support this clonotype. J is TRBJ1-4 and V is TRBV11-3, with D possibly TRBD1 on 5 matching bases. The CDR3 has 15 amino acids. Germline assignment: CDR1 SGHNT and CDR2 YENEEA. The V gene lost 3 bases and the J gene lost 6 bases, with 14 bases spanning the gap. In nucleotides, the CDR3 is TGTGCCAGCAGCTTTAAAACAGGTGCCGATGAAAAACTGTTTTTT. Translated: CASSFKTGADEKLFF.

This clonotype was counted only a few times. The chain joins TRBV4-1 to TRBJ2-1; D possibly matches TRBD1 or TRBD2 (5 bases each). Germline lookup yields CDR1 MGHRA and CDR2 YSYEKL. V lost 0 bases and J lost 4, with 10 bases in between. The CDR3 sequence is 15 residues long. CDR3 sequence reads: CASSQEGVRYNEQFF. CDR3 nucleotides: TGCGCCAGCAGCCAAGAGGGGGTGCGATACAATGAGCAGTTCTTC.